This TCR beta chain came from a study of OX40 agonist ivuxolimab in advanced cancers. Findings and limits, study-wide: Near-lowest levels of clonal expansion characterized partial responders at 0.1-3.0 mg/kg. Still undetermined is the antigen specificity of the expanded peripheral T cells.

The table came from immunoSEQ multiplex PCR; TCRdb's copy has only in-frame clones and leaves some out. The sample includes roughly 43,000 clones, more than 85% seen only once; the top ten take 4.9%. Remarks on this clone: No antigen is known for it.

The CDR3 extends over 15 amino acids. The receptor's source is an adult with an advanced solid tumor such as melanoma, head and neck, liver or kidney cancer. V is TRBV21-1 and J is TRBJ2-1; TRBD1, as called in the table, went unchecked against the DNA. TRBV21-1 has pseudogene status. Sequenced material: CD4+ or CD8+ T cells sorted from blood, taken in a trial of the OX40 agonist ivuxolimab. For the CDR3, the DNA is TGTGCCAGCAGTGGCCGGGACAGTTACGAGCATGAGCAGTTCTTC. This sequence encodes CASSGRDSYEHEQFF.